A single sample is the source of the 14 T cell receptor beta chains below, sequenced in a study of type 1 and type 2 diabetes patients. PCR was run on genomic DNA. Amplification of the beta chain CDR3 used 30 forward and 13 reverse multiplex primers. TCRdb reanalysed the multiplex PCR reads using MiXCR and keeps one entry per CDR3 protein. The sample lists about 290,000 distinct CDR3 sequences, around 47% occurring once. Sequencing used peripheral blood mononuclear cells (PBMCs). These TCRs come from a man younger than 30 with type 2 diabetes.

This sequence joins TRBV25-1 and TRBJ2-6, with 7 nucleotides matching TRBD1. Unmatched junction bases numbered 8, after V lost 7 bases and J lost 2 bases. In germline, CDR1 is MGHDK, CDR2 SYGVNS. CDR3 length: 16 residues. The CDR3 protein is CASTRQGRAGANVLTF. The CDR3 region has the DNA TGTGCCAGCACTAGACAGGGAAGGGCTGGGGCCAACGTCCTGACTTTC. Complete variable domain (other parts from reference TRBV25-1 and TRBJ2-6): EADIYQTPRYLVIGTGKKITLECSQTMGHDKMYWYQQDPGMELHLIHYSYGVNSTEKGDLSSESTVSRIRTEHFPLTLESARPSHTSQYLCASTRQGRAGANVLTFGAGSRLTVL.

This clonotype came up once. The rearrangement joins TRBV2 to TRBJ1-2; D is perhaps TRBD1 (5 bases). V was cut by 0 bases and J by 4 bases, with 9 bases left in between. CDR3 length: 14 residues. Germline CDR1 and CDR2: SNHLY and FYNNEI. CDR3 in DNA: TGTGCCAGCAGTGAAGCGCAAGGGACCTATGGCTACACCTTC. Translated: CASSEAQGTYGYTF.

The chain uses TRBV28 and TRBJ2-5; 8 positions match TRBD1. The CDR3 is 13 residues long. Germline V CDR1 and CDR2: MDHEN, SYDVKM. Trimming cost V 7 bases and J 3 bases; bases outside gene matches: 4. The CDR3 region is CASNPGQEETQYF. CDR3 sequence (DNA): TGTGCCAGCAACCCGGGACAGGAAGAGACCCAGTACTTC.

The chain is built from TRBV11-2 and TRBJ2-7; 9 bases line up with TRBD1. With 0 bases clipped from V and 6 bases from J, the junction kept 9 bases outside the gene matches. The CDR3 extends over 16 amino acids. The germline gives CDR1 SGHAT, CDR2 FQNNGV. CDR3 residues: CASSLDNRDRVSEQYF. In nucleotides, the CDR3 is TGTGCCAGCAGCTTAGATAACCGGGACAGGGTGAGCGAGCAGTACTTC.

The CDR3, as DNA: TGCAGCGCCCAGGTCCCCGGGACGCCTCCTGGAGAGCAGTACTTC. Translated, it gives CSAQVPGTPPGEQYF. The chain recombines TRBV29-1 with TRBJ2-7; D tentatively fits TRBD1 or TRBD2 (5 bases each). Trimming took 7 bases from V and 7 from J, leaving 26 bases between them. Germline V lookup: CDR1 SQVTM, CDR2 ANQGSEA. CDR3 size: 15 residues.

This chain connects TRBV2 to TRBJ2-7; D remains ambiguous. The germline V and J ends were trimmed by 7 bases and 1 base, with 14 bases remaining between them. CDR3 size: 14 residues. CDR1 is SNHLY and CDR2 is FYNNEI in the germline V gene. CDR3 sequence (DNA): TGTGCCAGCACTGCGAACCGCCCTTCCTACGAGCAGTACTTC. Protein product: CASTANRPSYEQYF.

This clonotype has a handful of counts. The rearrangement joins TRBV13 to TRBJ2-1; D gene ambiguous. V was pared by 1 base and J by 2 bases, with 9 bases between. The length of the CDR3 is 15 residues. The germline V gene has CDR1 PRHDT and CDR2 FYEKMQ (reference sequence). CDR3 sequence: CASSLVTIPYNEQFF. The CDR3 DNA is TGTGCCAGCAGCTTAGTTACTATCCCCTACAATGAGCAGTTCTTC.

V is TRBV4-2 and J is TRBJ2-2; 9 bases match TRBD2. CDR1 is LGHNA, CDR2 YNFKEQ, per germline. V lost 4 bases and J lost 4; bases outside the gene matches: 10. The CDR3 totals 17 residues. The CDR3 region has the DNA TGTGCCAGCAGCCGTACCTTGACTAGCGGTGGCACCGGGGAGCTGTTTTTT. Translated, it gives CASSRTLTSGGTGELFF.

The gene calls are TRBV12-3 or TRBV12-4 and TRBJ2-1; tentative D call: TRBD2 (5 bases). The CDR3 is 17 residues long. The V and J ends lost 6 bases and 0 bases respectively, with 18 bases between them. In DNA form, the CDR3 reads TGTGCCAGCAGCGTAGGGATCCTGAGGGTCTCCTACAATGAGCAGTTCTTC. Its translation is CASSVGILRVSYNEQFF.

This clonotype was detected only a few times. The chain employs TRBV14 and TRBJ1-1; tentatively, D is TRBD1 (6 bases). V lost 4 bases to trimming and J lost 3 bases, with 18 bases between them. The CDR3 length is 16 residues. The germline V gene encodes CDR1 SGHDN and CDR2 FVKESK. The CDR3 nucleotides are TGTGCCAGCAGCCCGGGTGGGGGGCTCAGAGACACTGAAGCTTTCTTT. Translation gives CASSPGGGLRDTEAFF.

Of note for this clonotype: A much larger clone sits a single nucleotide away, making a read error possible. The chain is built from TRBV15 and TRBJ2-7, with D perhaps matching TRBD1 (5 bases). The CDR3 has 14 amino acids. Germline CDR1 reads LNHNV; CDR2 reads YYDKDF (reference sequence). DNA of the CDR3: TGTGCCGCCAGCAGGGTCGAAAGGGCCTACGAGCAGTACTTC. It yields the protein CAASRVERAYEQYF.

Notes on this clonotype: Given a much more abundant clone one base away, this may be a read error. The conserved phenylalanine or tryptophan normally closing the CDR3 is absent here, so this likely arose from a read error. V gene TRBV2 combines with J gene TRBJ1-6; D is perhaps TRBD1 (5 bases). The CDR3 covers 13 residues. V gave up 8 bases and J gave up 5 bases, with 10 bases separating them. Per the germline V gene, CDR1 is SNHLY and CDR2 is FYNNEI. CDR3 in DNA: TGTGCCAGCGGAGGGACCGATAATTCACCCCTCCACATT. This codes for CASGGTDNSPLHI.

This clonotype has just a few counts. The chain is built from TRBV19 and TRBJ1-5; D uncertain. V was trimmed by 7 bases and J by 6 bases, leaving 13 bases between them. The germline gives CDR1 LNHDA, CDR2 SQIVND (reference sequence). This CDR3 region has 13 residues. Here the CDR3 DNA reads TGTGCCAGTATCCCTGAACTAGCTCAGCCCCAGCATTTT. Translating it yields CASIPELAQPQHF.

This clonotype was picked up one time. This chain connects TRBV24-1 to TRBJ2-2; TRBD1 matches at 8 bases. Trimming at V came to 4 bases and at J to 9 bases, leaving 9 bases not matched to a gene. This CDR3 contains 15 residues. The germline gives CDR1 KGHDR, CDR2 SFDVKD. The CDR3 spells CATSDRGRNTRELFF. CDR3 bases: TGTGCCACCAGTGACAGGGGGCGCAATACCAGGGAGCTGTTTTTT.